This TCR beta chain was recorded in a study of T cells in Graves' hyperthyroidism and ophthalmopathy (dated by TCRdb to between 2018 and 2020). A note on the overall study: Peripheral blood samples were taken at initial diagnosis, before any treatment was given. A discovery cohort of about 96 patients, roughly 43 with Graves' ophthalmopathy and about 58 with stable Graves' hyperthyroidism, was used to find distinguishing TCR V-J signatures. Prospective prediction of ophthalmopathy was tested in an independent validation cohort consisting of roughly 20 hyperthyroidism patients and more than 15 patients who later progressed to ophthalmopathy. For training and testing, the roughly 93 patients in the discovery cohort were randomly divided in a 7:3 ratio. In addition, the study compared T-cell repertoires in thyroid tissue and in blood from roughly 6 Graves' hyperthyroidism patients. After sampling, hyperthyroidism patients received methimazole starting at 30 mg daily, and ophthalmopathy patients received high-dose intravenous methylprednisolone. The paper reports TCR Vbeta CDR3 sequencing of more than 120 peripheral blood samples: approximately 41 ophthalmopathy, under 80 hyperthyroidism and around 17 progressor patients. Study-level results and caveats: In validation, the model predicted progression to ophthalmopathy a median of about 6.5 months before onset, with roughly 71% sensitivity and roughly 77% specificity. Most expanded thyroid clonotypes (frequency above 0.001) were also detected in blood, suggesting blood repertoires may reflect thyroid immune responses. Sample size was not statistically predetermined, and investigators were not blinded to group allocation. A model built on a 13 V-J signature distinguished ophthalmopathy from stable hyperthyroidism, reaching roughly 88% sensitivity and approximately 81% specificity in cross-validation and 80%/75% in testing.

Graves' hyperthyroidism was defined as stable when no progression to ophthalmopathy occurred over 18 months of follow-up. Hyperthyroidism patients were aged 18 to 65 years and newly diagnosed, with disease duration of less than 2 months. The study excluded patients with uncontrolled infections, other autoimmune diseases, pregnancy or lactation. Clinical symptoms, serum thyroxine and TRAb, thyroid ultrasound, and orbital computed tomography formed the basis for the diagnoses. PBMCs were separated from roughly 10 ml of fresh peripheral blood using Ficoll-Paque density gradient centrifugation. Trizol reagent was used to extract total RNA, and RNA quality was then checked on an Agilent 2100 Bioanalyzer. Details on this clonotype: Its antigen target is currently unknown. No much larger clone is present one base from it, and per-base qualities are unavailable.

TCR beta CDR3 regions were amplified from RNA transcripts. The first round of RT-PCR for the TCR CDR3 was performed with the HTBI primer set and the Qiagen OneStep RT-PCR kit. Libraries were constructed in a second round of multiplex PCR, after which size selection and purification were carried out. Libraries were sequenced paired-end with 100 bp reads on an Illumina HiSeq2000. Per the source publication's procedure: SOAPnuke was used to process the raw data, throwing out any read that contained adapters or uncalled bases, had a mean Phred below 15, or lacked an exact constant-primer or identifier match. High-quality paired reads were merged using COPE v1.2.5, and each unique nucleotide sequence was defined as a clonotype. MiTCR v1.1 was used to align clonotypes to the IMGT TRBV, TRBD and TRBJ reference segments. The analysis was restricted to V-J combinations with a frequency above 0.0001, which together covered just over 99% of the repertoires. The TCS score was defined as the ratio of F50 (clonal expansion) to E x V (chaos), calculated using BLOSUM62-based TCRdist between CDR3 peptides within each V-J. Welch's t-statistics and random forest reduced 500 to 650 V-J features to roughly 13, which were used in a naive Bayes classifier (R e1071). Using fastp at Q25 and MiXCR, TCRdb reprocessed the public reads and kept productive beta chains. Each entry is one CDR3 protein sequence, shown with its most common DNA and genes. What appears here as the V and J calls and clone size reflects TCRdb's work, not the paper's. The sample table holds a few hundred thousand distinct CDR3 sequences, of which 15% to 19% were seen once. The top ten constitute approximately 7.4% of the sample.

From the cysteine through the phenylalanine, the CDR3 covers 15 amino acids. Only CDR3 DNA is held: 45 bases, read in frame from base 1. CDR1 and CDR2, looked up from the germline V gene, are SGHTA and FQGTGA. V is shortened by 2 bases, J by 2 bases, and the region joining them spans 10 bases. This TCR was recovered from a woman under 40 with Graves' hyperthyroidism. Sequenced sample: blood. The chain couples TRBV7-3 to TRBJ2-1, with no D gene named confidently. The DNA reads as follows: TGTGCCAGCAGCTTAGGTCCCGGCACCTACAATGAGCAGTTCTTC. Translated, it gives CASSLGPGTYNEQFF.